This T cell receptor beta chain was retrieved from a study of immune evolution from preneoplasia to lung adenocarcinoma (dated by TCRdb to about 2021). Regarding the complete study: No AAH lesions showed HLA loss of heterozygosity, compared with over 6% of AIS, roughly 15% of MIA and 30% to 40% of ADC lesions. The study combined immune gene expression, TCR sequencing and multiplex immunofluorescence to profile immune contexture across lung adenocarcinoma precursors and invasive adenocarcinoma. Resected precursor lesions (AAH, AIS, MIA) and invasive adenocarcinomas were compared with paired morphologically normal lung tissue. Sample size was determined by specimen availability and not by a prior power calculation. The immune data were integrated with whole exome sequencing and methylation data from the same cohort of nodules. The overall cohort was made up of some 49 patients with pulmonary nodules who had surgical resection. A total of under 60 patients contributed TCR sequencing data. It was reported in the study that under 110 samples were used for TCR sequencing. POLYSOLVER was used to infer Class I HLA alleles from exome data, while LOHHLA was used to detect allele-specific HLA loss.

Using the immunoSEQ hsTCRbeta Kit, TCR beta CDR3 regions were sequenced from DNA. The authors' pipeline ran thus. TCR sequencing data were analysed with the ImmunoSEQ Analyzer. T cell clonality was defined as 1 minus Pielou's evenness, calculated on productive rearrangements. T cell diversity was measured with the inverse Simpson index on productive templates. T cell density was defined as TCR beta template counts normalized to usable DNA, with usable DNA estimated by amplification and sequencing of housekeeping genes. Two-sided Kruskal-Wallis tests were used to compare TCR metrics across histologic stages. In its TCRdb copy, this immuneACCESS table keeps in-frame sequences only and misses some clones. Where compared with another copy, unresolved V genes explain less than half of these, and the others have no known cause. That table gives V, J and clone size, and the DNA gave D and trimming. In this sample the table shows roughly 40,000 clones, 74% of which occur a single time. Clones ranked in the top ten supply roughly 6.1% of the sample.

Remarks on this clone: It lacks a known antigen. No much larger clonotype is one base removed from it; base qualities were not supplied.

Resection was performed on patients in Japan or China between the mid-2010s and the late 2010s. Histologic diagnosis of each case was confirmed independently by two lung cancer pathologists on H&E slides. Macro-dissection after pathologic assessment enriched premalignant or tumor cells for nucleic acid extraction. DNA was isolated from FFPE tissue using the AllPrep DNA/RNA FFPE Kit. What the authors observed across the whole study: Because every patient came from Japan and China, how well the results apply to Western populations was uncertain. Compared with EGFR-mutant or double wild-type lesions, KRAS-mutant nodules had the highest T cell clonality. Clonality was highest in normal lung, while later-stage lesions appeared to have lower clonality but higher T cell density and diversity. Findings were based on association rather than direct causation; larger cohorts with long-term follow-up and longitudinal biopsies were deemed needed. The highest top T cell clone frequencies were observed in normal lung, and a progressive decrease in top T cell clone frequencies appeared to occur from AAH through AIS, MIA and invasive adenocarcinoma.

Inclusive of the bounding cysteine and phenylalanine, the CDR3 is 15 residues long. Only the CDR3 DNA is retained, 45 bases long and in frame from the first base. Looking up the germline V gene (reference sequence) yields CDR1 SGHNT and CDR2 YYREEE. V loses 1 base at its end and J loses 2 bases; junction bases beyond the gene matches: 4. The sequence joins TRBV5-4 to TRBJ2-3, and 7 junction bases match TRBD1. The TCR sequence derives from a person aged 55 to 75 with lung adenocarcinoma. Material for sequencing was FFPE invasive lung adenocarcinoma tissue. Per the publication, the cell subset or site label means: frankly invasive lung adenocarcinoma (ADC). The CDR3 has the sequence CASSLPGTDTDTQYF. The nucleotides read TGTGCCAGCAGCTTGCCTGGGACAGACACAGATACGCAGTATTTT.